This record concerns one T cell receptor (beta chain) sequence. The CDR3 is cut off 3 residues early in the read; its end comes from the germline J gene. Looked up from germline, CDR1 is SGHDN and CDR2 is FVKESK. CDR3 length: 17 amino acids. V gave up 2 bases and J gave up 1 base; unmatched junction bases: 8. The sample is drawn from a study of T cells in women clearing cervical HPV infection. On the study more broadly: HLA type stays a possible confounder, typing being limited.

Using immunoSEQ multiplex PCR, the repertoire was profiled, and TCRdb retains in-frame clones only, with some absent. Here the sample table reports approximately 44,000 clones. This clonotype was sampled from a woman between 18 and 69 years old with a cervical HPV16 infection that either progressed to CIN3+ or cleared (not recorded which). This chain links TRBV14 with TRBJ1-2, with 9 nucleotides matching TRBD1. Sample: blood buffy coat. The CDR3 bases that were read are TGTGCCAGCAGCCAAAACAGGGGACAGGGTCTTAACTATGGC. It is translated as CASSQNRGQGLNYG. The entire CDR3 protein reads CASSQNRGQGLNYGYTF.